The 30 T cell receptor beta chains given below trace back to one sample, sequenced in a study of T cells expressing NK-cell markers. TCRdb re-called the 5' RACE reads; every CDR3 protein appears as one record, without DNA. The table for this sample gives some 500,000 distinct CDR3 sequences. Sequenced material: blood T cells: a sorted CD56 or NKG2C T cell subset, CD4+ or CD8+ T cells, or bulk PBMC T cells (not recorded which). The receptors come from a woman aged 45-65 years in good health.

This chain joins TRBV3-1 and TRBJ2-2; TCRdb's assignment of TRBD2 cannot be checked, as there is no DNA. From germline, CDR1 is LGHDT and CDR2 YNNKEL (reference sequence). There are 15 residues in the CDR3. CDR3: CASKPGTSLTGELFF.

CDR3 in amino acids: CASSLDVSAGTRNEQFF. The chain couples TRBV5-1 to TRBJ2-1; lacking DNA, the TRBD2 call made by TCRdb goes unchecked. CDR1 SGHRS and CDR2 YFSETQ come from the germline V gene. The CDR3 runs 17 residues.

The chain uses TRBV7-6 and TRBJ2-3; TCRdb lists TRBD2, though no DNA is available to test this call. This CDR3 region has 14 residues. The germline gives CDR1 SGHVS, CDR2 FNYEAQ. The CDR3 reads CASSSGLHTDTQYF.

The gene calls are TRBV25-1 and TRBJ2-7; the D call of TRBD2 rests on TCRdb alone, since no DNA is present to check it. Germline loops: CDR1 MGHDK, CDR2 SYGVNS. CDR3 length: 14 amino acids. The CDR3 loop is CASSDPGRGYEQYF.

J is TRBJ2-1 and V is TRBV14; absent DNA, TCRdb's TRBD2 call cannot be checked. The CDR3 runs 15 residues. CDR1 is SGHDN and CDR2 is FVKESK in the germline V gene. CDR3 in amino acids: CASSQVGTSSYEQFF.

The chain carries TRBV6-5 and TRBJ2-3. This CDR3 is 13 amino acids long. Germline V gene sequence: CDR1 MNHEY, CDR2 SVGAGI. CDR3 protein: CASSSLWVDTQYF.

This chain links TRBV25-1 with TRBJ2-1; TCRdb calls TRBD2, which cannot be checked without DNA. This CDR3 has 16 amino acids. Germline V gene data show CDR1 as MGHDK and CDR2 as SYGVNS. The CDR3 region is CASSEYSGTRSDEQFF.

This rearrangement joins TRBV5-1 to TRBJ2-7; checking the TCRdb D call of TRBD2 is not possible without DNA. This CDR3 has 17 amino acids. Germline V gene data show CDR1 as SGHRS and CDR2 as YFSETQ. This CDR3 reads CASREGGAGGSSYEQYF.

CDR3: CASSVASRGSDTQYF. This chain connects TRBV9 to TRBJ2-3. Per the germline V gene, CDR1 is SGDLS and CDR2 is YYNGEE. The CDR3 runs to 15 residues.

CDR3 region: CASTYARGGEQFF. The chain has TRBV12-3 or TRBV12-4 and TRBJ2-1; with no DNA, the TCRdb D assignment of TRBD1 cannot be verified. There are 13 residues in the CDR3.

The rearrangement joins TRBV5-1 to TRBJ2-1. In germline, CDR1 is SGHRS, CDR2 YFSETQ. CDR3 length: 14 amino acids. The CDR3 spells CASSLAVGTDEQFF. Variable domain in full (rest from reference TRBV5-1 and TRBJ2-1): KAGVTQTPRYLIKTRGQQVTLSCSPISGHRSVSWYQQTPGQGLQFLFEYFSETQRNKGNFPGRFSGRQFSNSRSEMNVSTLELGDSALYLCASSLAVGTDEQFFGPGTRLTVL.

J is TRBJ2-1 and V is TRBV11-3; TCRdb picks TRBD2, but there is no DNA to check that call. Germline assignment: CDR1 SGHNT and CDR2 YENEEA. The CDR3 runs to 15 residues. CDR3: CASSTGRLSYNEQFF.

This chain links TRBV12-3 or TRBV12-4 with TRBJ2-3; the TCRdb call, TRBD2, lacks DNA for checking. CDR3 length: 18 amino acids. CDR3 residues: CASSFRRTARFSTDTQYF.

The chain uses TRBV19 and TRBJ1-1; no DNA is available, so the TRBD1 call from TCRdb remains unchecked. The V gene's germline CDR1 is LNHDA and CDR2 SQIVND (reference sequence). The CDR3 loop spans 11 amino acids. The CDR3 is CASRDSTEAFF.

V is TRBV5-1 and J is TRBJ1-4; TCRdb indicates TRBD1, and absent DNA this call remains unverified. The CDR3 is made up of 13 amino acids. Germline values: CDR1 SGHRS, CDR2 YFSETQ. The CDR3 region is CASRRGEGEKLFF.

This chain joins TRBV6-1 and TRBJ2-7; as DNA is missing, the TRBD1 call by TCRdb cannot be tested. Germline CDR1 reads MNHNS; CDR2 reads SASEGT. The CDR3 consists of 16 residues. The CDR3 spells CASSEGSQGMVDEQYF.

The gene calls are TRBV6-5 and TRBJ2-1; TCRdb picks TRBD2, but there is no DNA to check that call. The CDR3 consists of 15 residues. CDR1 MNHEY and CDR2 SVGAGI come from the germline V gene. CDR3 amino acids: CASSAPGLAANEQFF.

V and J are TRBV6-5 and TRBJ1-1. This CDR3 has 16 amino acids. Germline V lookup: CDR1 MNHEY, CDR2 SVGAGI. CDR3 region: CASSYSSIQLNTEAFF.

The chain employs TRBV13 and TRBJ1-2. The germline CDR1 and CDR2 sequences are PRHDT and FYEKMQ (reference sequence). The CDR3 is 15 residues long. CDR3 loop: CASSLPGPFSGGYTF.

The chain combines TRBV29-1 with TRBJ2-2; TCRdb's D call, TRBD2, is unchecked because there is no DNA. The germline gives CDR1 SQVTM, CDR2 ANQGSEA. CDR3 length: 15 amino acids. This CDR3 is CSVEEGTRYSGELFF.

This CDR3 is CASSISGRNLGEQYF. The V gene is TRBV11-1, the J gene TRBJ2-7; TCRdb's D call, TRBD2, is unchecked because there is no DNA. This CDR3 has 15 residues. The germline gives CDR1 SGHAT, CDR2 FQDESV (reference sequence).

The rearrangement uses TRBV15 and TRBJ2-1; the D call from TCRdb, TRBD1, cannot be confirmed without DNA. The germline CDR1 and CDR2 sequences are LNHNV and YYDKDF (reference sequence). The CDR3 runs 11 residues. The CDR3 sequence is CATSKGYEQFF.

V is TRBV7-9 and J is TRBJ1-5; the TRBD1 assignment by TCRdb is unverifiable without DNA. Germline loops: CDR1 SEHNR, CDR2 FQNEAQ (reference sequence). The CDR3 consists of 12 residues. The CDR3 is CASSFEGGPQHF.

The CDR3 loop is CASNQRAQETQYF. The chain is built from TRBV6-5 and TRBJ2-5. Germline V lookup: CDR1 MNHEY, CDR2 SVGAGI. The length of the CDR3 is 13 residues.

V is TRBV29-1 and J is TRBJ2-5. This CDR3 has 13 residues. Germline V gene sequence: CDR1 SQVTM, CDR2 ANQGSEA. CDR3: CSVEKSLQETQYF.

The J gene is TRBJ2-5, the V gene TRBV6-1; TCRdb's D gene call, TRBD2, goes unchecked for lack of DNA. CDR1 and CDR2 (germline): MNHNS, SASEGT. The CDR3 is 15 amino acids. CDR3 sequence reads: CASSSRDSSQETQYF.

V gene TRBV9 combines with J gene TRBJ2-1; TCRdb's assignment of TRBD1 cannot be checked, as there is no DNA. The CDR3 runs to 17 residues. Germline CDR1 is SGDLS and CDR2 is YYNGEE. The CDR3: CASSVVPLGGDGNEQFF.

The chain couples TRBV10-3 to TRBJ2-1; absent DNA, TCRdb's TRBD2 call cannot be checked. Germline V gives CDR1 ENHRY, CDR2 SYGVKD. The CDR3 runs to 15 residues. This CDR3 reads CAIAKASGSTDEQFF.

The chain couples TRBV15 to TRBJ1-2; TCRdb calls TRBD1, which cannot be checked without DNA. The CDR3 runs 17 residues. Germline-derived CDR1 and CDR2 are LNHNV and YYDKDF (reference sequence). The CDR3 here is CATSRVEGAGKNYGYTF.

The chain employs TRBV19 and TRBJ2-3; TCRdb gives TRBD2 as the D gene, but with no DNA this cannot be confirmed. The CDR3 has 13 residues. The V gene's germline CDR1 is LNHDA and CDR2 SQIVND (reference sequence). The chain's CDR3 is CASSMETMDTQYF.